This T cell receptor (beta chain) was recorded in a study of T cells in pancreatic ductal adenocarcinoma. Produced via immunoSEQ multiplex PCR; TCRdb's table is partial and in-frame only. The sample lists tens of thousands of clones; over 85% were seen once. Study-wide points: Blood clonality (about 0.07) did not differ significantly from tumor (roughly 0.1). Blood had more productive templates and roughly 8-fold more unique clonotypes than tumor. Tumor-versus-blood clonality comparisons may be biased toward lower tumor diversity. The resected pancreatic cancer cohort was biased toward the minority with early-stage disease.

The CDR3 has 14 residues. V lost 5 bases and J 0 bases, leaving 7 bases between the germline ends. Germline CDR1 ENHRY, CDR2 SYGVKD. Selected pancreatic ductal adenocarcinoma patients had undergone surgery without neoadjuvant therapy. This clone came up once. Its antigen is not identified. The clonotype originates from a human donor with pancreatic ductal adenocarcinoma. This sequence joins TRBV10-3 and TRBJ1-4, with unresolved D. Sequences were obtained from PBMCs. The CDR3 bases are TGTGCCATCAGTTCAGGTGCAACTAATGAAAAACTGTTTTTT. This gives the protein CAISSGATNEKLFF.